This T cell receptor beta chain appears in the sequencing data of a study of cytomegalovirus exposure and HLA in healthy donors. The primer mix had 60 Vbeta and 13 Jbeta primers. TCRdb's copy holds only in-frame clones and misses some; the assay was immunoSEQ multiplex PCR. Here the sample spans around 200,000 clones, under 85% being singletons. Regarding this clone: Its antigen is not known.

Germline loops: CDR1 MGHDK, CDR2 SYGVNS. The CDR3 contains 14 residues. Trimming cost V 4 bases and J 0 bases, with 9 bases left between them. Study outcomes and limitations: It was assumed in the presence/absence analyses that sequencing depth was roughly uniform across donors.

This sequence was found in a male donor in good health and CMV-seronegative. Sequenced material: PBMCs. The J gene is TRBJ2-5, the V gene TRBV25-1; D possibly corresponds to TRBD1 (6 bases). The CDR3 DNA reads as TGTGCCAGCAGTGCTGGACAGTACCAAGAGACCCAGTACTTC. The encoded protein is CASSAGQYQETQYF.